Below, one T cell receptor (beta chain) is given with its context. Its specificity is unknown. The source of the sample is a study of T cell repertoires and HLA-DP antigens. Overall study findings and caveats: Against one allele, clones undetected before culture averaged about 34%; against the other, 50.6%.

Only in-frame clones appear in the TCRdb table, and some are missing; sequencing was by immunoSEQ multiplex PCR. The table lists approximately 110,000 clones, 90% to 95% of them singletons. Purity of the untouched CD4+ T cells was about 97.7%. From germline, CDR1 is SNHLY and CDR2 FYNNEI. The CDR3 contains 13 residues. The source material was CD4+ T cells from PBMCs. The TCR was taken from a woman aged 18-35 years in good health and CMV-seronegative. This chain links TRBV2 with TRBJ1-4, with TRBD1 identical over 9 bases. The CDR3 spells CGGQGSTNEKLFF. The CDR3 DNA reads as TGTGGGGGACAGGGTAGTACTAATGAAAAACTGTTTTTT.